Presented here are 27 T cell receptor beta chains from one specimen sequenced in a study of T-cell reconstitution after alpha-beta-depleted transplantation in children. Unique molecular identifiers were built into the TCRbeta library. TCRdb ran MiXCR on the PCR reads and lists one entry per CDR3 protein. Of roughly 300,000 distinct CDR3 sequences detected, 11% appear once; the ten largest clones hold around 20%. The source was peripheral blood, collected 180 days after TCRalphabeta/CD19-depleted stem cell transplant. These receptors were taken from a male patient aged 2-10 years who had a stem cell transplant for chronic granulomatous disease, so the T cells may come from the graft donor.

There are many counts of this clonotype. The genes are TRBV29-1 and TRBJ2-2; no firm D call. The length of the CDR3 is 12 residues. Trimming stripped 5 bases from V and 2 bases from J, with 6 bases between. Germline assignment: CDR1 SQVTM and CDR2 ANQGSEA. CDR3: CSVHPNTGELFF. DNA for the CDR3: TGCAGCGTTCATCCCAACACCGGGGAGCTGTTTTTT.

This clonotype was seen at least ten times. The rearrangement joins TRBV4-2 to TRBJ1-2, with D uncertain. The CDR3 loop spans 12 amino acids. V was shortened by 8 bases and J by 4 bases, with 11 bases between the two germline ends. The germline gives CDR1 LGHNA, CDR2 YNFKEQ. This chain's CDR3 is CASFGVIYGYTF. Here the CDR3 DNA reads TGTGCCAGCTTCGGGGTTATCTATGGCTACACCTTC.

This clonotype appeared many times. The chain combines TRBV12-3 or TRBV12-4 with TRBJ1-5; unclear D gene. The CDR3 sequence is 15 residues long. Trimming pared 2 bases from V and 1 base from J, leaving 9 bases between. CDR3: CASSLWGLSNQPQHF. The CDR3 nucleotides read TGTGCCAGCAGTTTATGGGGTTTGAGCAATCAGCCCCAGCATTTT.

This chain joins TRBV6-4 and TRBJ2-3; D is unclear. Trimming pared 2 bases from V and 6 bases from J, leaving 9 bases between. The CDR3 contains 13 residues. CDR1 MRHNA and CDR2 SNTAGT come from the germline V gene. The CDR3 reads CASSDPSTDTQYF. Here the CDR3 DNA reads TGTGCCAGCAGTGACCCCAGTACGGATACGCAGTATTTT.

This clonotype occurred many times. The genes are TRBV7-2 and TRBJ2-5, with 8 bases lining up with TRBD2. With 5 bases clipped from V and 3 bases from J, the junction kept 11 bases outside the gene matches. Germline V gene lookup returns CDR1 SGHTA and CDR2 FQGNSA. This CDR3 is built from 16 residues. The chain's CDR3 is CASSPQVGRAEETQYF. The CDR3 DNA follows: TGTGCCAGCAGCCCCCAGGTCGGGAGGGCCGAAGAGACCCAGTACTTC. The full variable domain, its missing parts supplied by reference TRBV7-2 and TRBJ2-5, is GAGVSQSPSNKVTEKGKDVELRCDPISGHTALYWYRQSLGQGLEFLIYFQGNSAPDKSGLPSDRFSAERTGGSVSTLTIQRTQQEDSAVYLCASSPQVGRAEETQYFGPGTRLLVL.

In its sample, this clonotype was seen many times. The genes are TRBV7-8 and TRBJ2-1; 8 bases are a match to TRBD2. This CDR3 has 15 amino acids. In germline, CDR1 is SGHVS, CDR2 FQNEAQ. J lost 2 bases, V lost 1 base, and 1 base had no gene match. CDR3 nucleotide sequence: TGTGCCAGCAGCTTAGAACTAGCGGCCTACAATGAGCAGTTCTTC. Its protein product is CASSLELAAYNEQFF.

This clonotype was observed many times. The chain employs TRBV29-1 and TRBJ2-7; D uncertain. The CDR3 loop spans 11 amino acids. The V end was cut by 1 base, the J end by 4 bases, with 5 bases between. Looked up from germline, CDR1 is SQVTM and CDR2 is ANQGSEA. CDR3 nucleotides: TGCAGCGTTGAAGGACGGTACGAGCAGTACTTC. Translating it yields CSVEGRYEQYF.

This clonotype was observed at least ten times. The rearrangement links TRBV20-1 to TRBJ2-3, with D possibly matching TRBD1 (5 bases). Germline CDR1 and CDR2: DFQATT and SNEGSKA (reference sequence). Trimming left V 3 bases short and J 0 bases short, with 16 bases between. CDR3 length: 16 amino acids. The CDR3 sequence is CSARETDSPSTDTQYF. The CDR3, as DNA: TGCAGTGCTAGGGAAACCGACAGTCCTAGCACAGATACGCAGTATTTT.

The J gene is TRBJ2-3, the V gene TRBV28; a weak D match, TRBD1 (8 bases). Germline loops: CDR1 MDHEN, CDR2 SYDVKM. Deletions cut 11 bases from V and 1 base from J, with 19 bases between. The CDR3 runs 15 residues. CDR3 in amino acids: CAGGQGGGGTDTQYF. In DNA form, the CDR3 reads TGTGCCGGCGGACAGGGAGGGGGGGGCACAGATACGCAGTATTTT. Full variable domain (rest looked up from reference TRBV28 and TRBJ2-3): DVKVTQSSRYLVKRTGEKVFLECVQDMDHENMFWYRQDPGLGLRLIYFSYDVKMKEKGDIPEGYSVSREKKERFSLILESASTNQTSMYLCAGGQGGGGTDTQYFGPGTRLTVL.

This clonotype was observed many times. V and J are TRBV20-1 and TRBJ2-7, with D perhaps TRBD1 or TRBD2 (5 bases each). Trimming removed 2 bases at V and 0 bases at J, with 14 bases between. CDR1 and CDR2 (germline): DFQATT, SNEGSKA (reference sequence). This CDR3 contains 15 residues. CDR3 amino acids: CSARTTGALSYEQYF. CDR3 nucleotide sequence: TGCAGTGCTAGAACAACCGGGGCCCTCTCCTACGAGCAGTACTTC.

This clonotype showed up many times. The chain couples TRBV28 to TRBJ2-7; no clear D. Germline assignment: CDR1 MDHEN and CDR2 SYDVKM. With 5 bases removed from V and 2 bases from J, the gap between germline ends came to 16 bases. CDR3 length: 15 residues. The CDR3 region is CASSPPPAGPYEQYF. CDR3 bases: TGTGCCAGCAGTCCCCCGCCGGCAGGACCCTACGAGCAGTACTTC.

This clonotype was seen repeatedly, ten times or more. The CDR3 DNA follows: TGCGCCAGCAGCTGGGGCAAGACCTACGAGCAGTACTTC. This translates into CASSWGKTYEQYF. The rearrangement uses TRBV5-1 and TRBJ2-7; tentative D call: TRBD1 (5 bases). V shed 3 bases and J shed 2 bases, with 9 bases lying between them. This CDR3 has 13 residues. CDR1 and CDR2 (germline): SGHRS, YFSETQ.

The V call is TRBV18, the J call TRBJ2-7, with TRBD2 as a possible D gene (6 bases). V lost 8 bases to trimming and J lost 3 bases, with 17 bases between them. This CDR3 comprises 14 residues. The germline CDR1 and CDR2 sequences are KGHSH and LQKENI. Here the CDR3 reads CASGRDFGVYEQYF. As DNA, the CDR3 is TGTGCCAGCGGCCGGGACTTCGGGGTCTACGAGCAGTACTTC.

This clonotype was recorded a few times. This chain uses TRBV21-1 with TRBJ2-1; the D call of TRBD2 is as the table states it, not checked on the DNA. TRBV21-1 is designated a pseudogene. CDR3 length: 13 amino acids. In nucleotides, the CDR3 is TGTGCCAGCAGCCGCCGGGGGGGCAATGAGCAGTTCTTC. Amino acid sequence: CASSRRGGNEQFF.

This clonotype was seen at least ten times. The chain carries TRBV7-6 and TRBJ2-1; 7 bases fit TRBD2. Germline CDR1 is SGHVS and CDR2 is FNYEAQ. The CDR3 has 17 residues. V shed 10 bases, J shed 2 bases, and the junction held 17 bases outside the gene matches. CDR3 coding DNA: TGTGCCATTTTGGGGGGTTTGGCGGGGGTCGCCTACAATGAGCAGTTCTTC. It encodes CAILGGLAGVAYNEQFF.

This clonotype was detected many times. The V call is TRBV19, the J call TRBJ2-6; 8 nucleotides line up with TRBD1. CDR1 LNHDA and CDR2 SQIVND come from the germline V gene (reference sequence). Trimming took 8 bases from V and 0 from J; bases not matched to a gene: 6. This CDR3 spans 16 amino acids. The CDR3 nucleotides are TGTGCCAGTCGGGGGACAGGCCTCTCTGGGGCCAACGTCCTGACTTTC. This sequence encodes CASRGTGLSGANVLTF.

This clonotype was found many times. The V and J genes are TRBV13 and TRBJ2-1, with D tentatively TRBD2 (5 bases). Trimming left V 3 bases short and J 0 bases short, with 18 bases between. This CDR3 is built from 18 residues. Germline V gene lookup returns CDR1 PRHDT and CDR2 FYEKMQ (reference sequence). CDR3 nucleotide sequence: TGTGCCAGCAGCTTGGGTGGGCTACTAGGCCGCTCCTACAATGAGCAGTTCTTC. It is translated as CASSLGGLLGRSYNEQFF.

This clonotype was recorded at least ten times. The rearrangement links TRBV7-2 to TRBJ2-7; a weak D match, TRBD1 (5 bases). Looked up from germline, CDR1 is SGHTA and CDR2 is FQGNSA. This CDR3 spans 14 amino acids. Deletions cut 5 bases from V and 4 bases from J, with 15 bases between. The CDR3, as DNA: TGTGCCAGCAGCGCTAGACAGAGTATTTACGAGCAGTACTTC. Its translation is CASSARQSIYEQYF.

This clonotype was seen repeatedly, ten times or more. This chain links TRBV11-2 with TRBJ2-7, with TRBD2 matching over 12 bases. Trimming removed 4 bases from V and 2 bases from J; junction bases left unmatched: 3. This CDR3 region has 15 residues. Germline V gene sequence: CDR1 SGHAT, CDR2 FQNNGV. DNA for the CDR3: TGTGCCAGCAGCTCTAGCGGGAGGGCACCCTACGAGCAGTACTTC. This translates into CASSSSGRAPYEQYF.

At least ten counts were recorded for this clonotype. CDR3 in amino acids: CSASGDTFNEKLFF. The CDR3 DNA follows: TGCAGTGCTAGCGGGGACACCTTTAATGAAAAACTGTTTTTT. The rearrangement joins TRBV20-1 to TRBJ1-4; D may be TRBD1 (6 bases). In germline, CDR1 is DFQATT, CDR2 SNEGSKA (reference sequence). V lost 3 bases to trimming and J lost 4 bases, with 12 bases between them. The CDR3 contains 14 residues.

This clonotype was counted many times. V is TRBV20-1 and J is TRBJ2-4; perhaps TRBD1 as D (6 bases). V was trimmed by 5 bases and J by 2 bases, leaving 10 bases between them. The CDR3 sequence is 13 residues long. CDR1 is DFQATT, CDR2 SNEGSKA, per germline (reference sequence). CDR3 region: CSAGTGTKNIQYF. CDR3 DNA sequence: TGCAGTGCTGGAACAGGGACCAAAAACATTCAGTACTTC.

This clonotype appeared many times. This chain connects TRBV12-3 or TRBV12-4 to TRBJ1-2, with a weak D call TRBD1 (5 bases). The CDR3 sequence is 16 residues long. The V end lost 2 bases, the J end lost 7 bases, and 20 bases lay between the germline ends. CDR3 loop: CASSLKGVRGMGGYTF. Here the CDR3 DNA reads TGTGCCAGCAGTTTAAAAGGAGTTCGGGGGATGGGTGGCTACACCTTC.

This clonotype was seen ten or more times. The chain uses TRBV20-1 and TRBJ2-2; TRBD2 matches 11 bases. V was clipped by 3 bases and J by 5 bases; unmatched bases: 2. The length of the CDR3 is 14 residues. Germline V gene lookup returns CDR1 DFQATT and CDR2 SNEGSKA (reference sequence). DNA for the CDR3: TGCAGTGCTAGGACTAGCGGGAAAACCGGGGAGCTGTTTTTT. This codes for CSARTSGKTGELFF.

This clonotype was seen at least ten times. The V call is TRBV7-3, the J call TRBJ2-6; a weak D match, TRBD2 (7 bases). V lost 2 bases, J lost 0 bases, and 14 bases lay in between. CDR1 is SGHTA and CDR2 is FQGTGA in the germline V gene. The CDR3 contains 18 residues. CDR3 bases: TGTGCCAGCAGCTTACGGGGGGCGTTCCTCTCTGGGGCCAACGTCCTGACTTTC. Translating it yields CASSLRGAFLSGANVLTF.

This clonotype has a count of ten or more. The rearrangement links TRBV20-1 to TRBJ2-3; D gene unclear. V lost 0 bases and J 2 bases, leaving 12 bases between the germline ends. Germline V gene sequence: CDR1 DFQATT, CDR2 SNEGSKA (reference sequence). This CDR3 spans 15 amino acids. CDR3 region: CSAREETRSTDTQYF. The CDR3 coding sequence is TGCAGTGCTAGAGAGGAGACCCGTTCCACAGATACGCAGTATTTT.

The V call is TRBV18, the J call TRBJ2-1; 11 nucleotides agree with TRBD2. This CDR3 spans 15 amino acids. CDR1 is KGHSH and CDR2 is LQKENI in the germline V gene. Trimming took 3 bases from V and 7 from J; bases not matched to a gene: 5. Written as DNA, the CDR3 is TGTGCCAGCTCACCGACTAGCGGGGTCACGAATGAGCAGTTCTTC. This codes for CASSPTSGVTNEQFF.

At least ten counts were recorded for this clonotype. The gene calls are TRBV20-1 and TRBJ2-1; TRBD2 aligns across 10 bases. This CDR3 is built from 16 residues. With V trimmed by 0 bases and J by 3 bases, 5 bases remained unmatched. CDR1 is DFQATT and CDR2 is SNEGSKA in the germline V gene (reference sequence). Here the CDR3 DNA reads TGCAGTGCTAGAGATGGGGAGCGGGAGGGCTACAATGAGCAGTTCTTC. Encoded protein: CSARDGEREGYNEQFF.